The 11 T cell receptor beta chains listed next were all sequenced from one sample in a study of T cells in Graves' hyperthyroidism and ophthalmopathy (dated by TCRdb to about 2019). Library method: multiplex PCR. The sequencer listed for this sample is Illumina HiSeq 2000. Amplification of TCR beta CDR3 regions was carried out from RNA transcripts. A first-round RT-PCR of the TCR CDR3 used the HTBI primer set with the Qiagen OneStep RT-PCR kit. The public reads were quality trimmed at Q25 with fastp and then assembled into clones with MiXCR by TCRdb, keeping productive beta chains. Duplicate CDR3 protein sequences are folded into a single record with the most common DNA and genes. The sample contains 410,000 or so distinct CDR3 sequences, approximately 15% of them found a single time. The ten biggest clones cover around 14% of the sample. Sequencing was carried out using blood. These receptors originate from a man younger than 35 with Graves' ophthalmopathy.

The count of this clonotype is one. The rearrangement joins TRBV13 to TRBJ2-3, with 9 bases lining up with TRBD1. V lost 4 bases to trimming and J lost 4 bases; unmatched junction nucleotides: 6. The CDR3 covers 15 residues. CDR1 is PRHDT, CDR2 FYEKMQ, per germline (reference sequence). This CDR3 is CASSSQGANPDTQYF. The CDR3 bases are TGTGCCAGCAGCTCACAGGGGGCGAACCCAGATACGCAGTATTTT.

This clonotype was seen repeatedly, ten times or more. The CDR3 bases are TGCAGTGCTAGAAGTAGCGGGAGTGACTGGAATGAGCAGTTCTTC. Translating it yields CSARSSGSDWNEQFF. The chain has TRBV20-1 and TRBJ2-1; TRBD2 agrees at 9 bases. The CDR3 contains 15 residues. Per the germline V gene, CDR1 is DFQATT and CDR2 is SNEGSKA (reference sequence). V was clipped by 2 bases and J by 7 bases; unmatched bases: 9.

This clonotype was counted ten times or more. The rearrangement uses TRBV24-1 and TRBJ1-1; D uncertain. The ends were cut back, 9 bases at V and 8 bases at J, with 15 bases in the middle. Germline CDR1 reads KGHDR; CDR2 reads SFDVKD. The CDR3 contains 12 residues. The CDR3 is CATGGSRGEAFF. CDR3 bases: TGTGCCACCGGCGGGTCGCGAGGAGAAGCTTTCTTT.

This clonotype was seen only a few times. The chain links TRBV19 to TRBJ2-1; tentative D call: TRBD2 (5 bases). Germline CDR1 and CDR2: LNHDA and SQIVND (reference sequence). V lost 6 bases and J 6 bases, leaving 18 bases between the germline ends. There are 15 residues in the CDR3. CDR3 amino acids: CASSTPSFVFNEQFF. CDR3 nucleotide sequence: TGTGCCAGTAGCACCCCTAGCTTCGTATTCAATGAGCAGTTCTTC.

CDR3 coding DNA: TGTGCCAGCACCATGGGGGCAAGCTTCGCCGGGGAGCTGTTTTTT. Encoded protein: CASTMGASFAGELFF. The chain carries TRBV5-5 and TRBJ2-2; D perhaps matches TRBD1 (6 bases). Germline assignment: CDR1 SGHKS and CDR2 YYEKEE (reference sequence). Trimming left V 6 bases short and J 6 bases short, with 18 bases between. This CDR3 has 15 amino acids.

This clonotype showed up just a few times. The chain has TRBV19 and TRBJ2-7, with D hard to call. CDR1 and CDR2 from the germline V gene are LNHDA and SQIVND (reference sequence). Trimming shortened V by 5 bases and J by 0 bases, and 11 bases separated the two germline ends. This CDR3 region has 14 residues. CDR3 nucleotides: TGTGCCAGTAGTCTGTTCTATAGCTCCTACGAGCAGTACTTC. Its protein product is CASSLFYSSYEQYF.

This clonotype was recorded at least ten times. The rearrangement links TRBV15 to TRBJ2-1, with D possibly matching TRBD2 (6 bases). CDR1 is LNHNV, CDR2 YYDKDF, per germline (reference sequence). The germline V and J ends were trimmed by 0 bases and 8 bases, with 8 bases remaining between them. The CDR3 totals 13 residues. CDR3 nucleotide sequence: TGTGCCACCAGCAGAGATTGGAGGGATGAGCAGTTCTTC. Encoded protein: CATSRDWRDEQFF. Complete variable domain (other parts from reference TRBV15 and TRBJ2-1): DAMVIQNPRYQVTQFGKPVTLSCSQTLNHNVMYWYQQKSSQAPKLLFHYYDKDFNNEADTPDNFQSRRPNTSFCFLDIRSPGLGDTAMYLCATSRDWRDEQFFGPGTRLTVL.

This CDR3 reads CASSHLAGAGETQYF. CDR3 nucleotide sequence: TGCGCCAGCAGCCATTTAGCGGGAGCGGGAGAGACCCAGTACTTC. The J gene is TRBJ2-5, the V gene TRBV4-3, with 9 nucleotides matching TRBD2. Looked up from germline, CDR1 is LGHNA and CDR2 is YSLEER. V trimming: 3 bases; J trimming: 4 bases; junction bases outside the gene matches: 6. The CDR3 is 15 amino acids.

The V call is TRBV10-2, the J call TRBJ2-7; 12 bases match TRBD1. Unmatched junction bases numbered 9, after V lost 6 bases and J lost 6 bases. The CDR3 covers 15 residues. Germline CDR1 and CDR2: WSHSY and SAAADI. The CDR3 loop is CASREPGQGALEQYF. In DNA, the CDR3 is TGCGCCAGCAGAGAACCGGGACAGGGGGCGCTCGAGCAGTACTTC.

This clonotype was detected ten times or more. The V and J genes are TRBV4-2 and TRBJ1-2, with 8 bases identical to TRBD1. J lost 9 bases, V lost 3 bases, and 12 bases had no gene match. This CDR3 comprises 15 residues. The V gene's germline CDR1 is LGHNA and CDR2 YNFKEQ. CDR3 region: CASSQKDREGRSYTF. DNA of the CDR3: TGTGCCAGCAGCCAGAAGGACAGGGAAGGTAGAAGCTACACCTTC.

This clonotype came up many times. The genes are TRBV7-2 and TRBJ2-3; 9 positions match TRBD2. J gave up 6 bases and V 3 bases, and 7 bases lay outside the gene matches. Germline CDR1 and CDR2: SGHTA and FQGNSA. The CDR3 sequence is 15 residues long. CDR3 sequence: CASSFFSGGKDTQYF. The CDR3 coding sequence is TGTGCCAGCAGCTTCTTTAGCGGGGGTAAGGATACGCAGTATTTT.